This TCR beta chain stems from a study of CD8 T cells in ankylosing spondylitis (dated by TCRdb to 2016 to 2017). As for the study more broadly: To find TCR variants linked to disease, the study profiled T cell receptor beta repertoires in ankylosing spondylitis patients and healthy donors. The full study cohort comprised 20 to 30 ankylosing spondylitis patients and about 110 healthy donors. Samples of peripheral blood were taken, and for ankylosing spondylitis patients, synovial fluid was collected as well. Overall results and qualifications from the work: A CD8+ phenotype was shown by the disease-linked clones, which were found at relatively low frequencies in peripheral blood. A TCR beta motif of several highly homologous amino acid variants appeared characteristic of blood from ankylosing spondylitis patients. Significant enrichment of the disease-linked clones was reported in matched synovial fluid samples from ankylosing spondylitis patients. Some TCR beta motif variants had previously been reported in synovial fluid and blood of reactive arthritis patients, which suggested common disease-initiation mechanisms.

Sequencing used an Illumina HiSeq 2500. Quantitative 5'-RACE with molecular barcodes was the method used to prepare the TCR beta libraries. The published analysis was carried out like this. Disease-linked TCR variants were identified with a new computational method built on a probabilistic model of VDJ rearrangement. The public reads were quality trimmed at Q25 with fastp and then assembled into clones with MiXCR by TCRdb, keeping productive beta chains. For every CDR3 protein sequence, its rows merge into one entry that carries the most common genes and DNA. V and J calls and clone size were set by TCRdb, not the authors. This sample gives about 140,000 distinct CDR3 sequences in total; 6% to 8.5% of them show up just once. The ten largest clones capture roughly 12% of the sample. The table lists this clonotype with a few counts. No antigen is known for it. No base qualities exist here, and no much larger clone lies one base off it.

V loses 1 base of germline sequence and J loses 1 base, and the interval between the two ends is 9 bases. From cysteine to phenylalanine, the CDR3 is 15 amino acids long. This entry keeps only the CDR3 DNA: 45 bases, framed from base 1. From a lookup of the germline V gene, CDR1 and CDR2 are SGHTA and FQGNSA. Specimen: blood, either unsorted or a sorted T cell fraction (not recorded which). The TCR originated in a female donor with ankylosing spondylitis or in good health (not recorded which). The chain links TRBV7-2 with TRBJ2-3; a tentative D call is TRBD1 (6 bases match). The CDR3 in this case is CASSLGQGRTDTQYF. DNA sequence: TGTGCCAGCAGCTTAGGGCAGGGGCGCACAGATACGCAGTATTTT.